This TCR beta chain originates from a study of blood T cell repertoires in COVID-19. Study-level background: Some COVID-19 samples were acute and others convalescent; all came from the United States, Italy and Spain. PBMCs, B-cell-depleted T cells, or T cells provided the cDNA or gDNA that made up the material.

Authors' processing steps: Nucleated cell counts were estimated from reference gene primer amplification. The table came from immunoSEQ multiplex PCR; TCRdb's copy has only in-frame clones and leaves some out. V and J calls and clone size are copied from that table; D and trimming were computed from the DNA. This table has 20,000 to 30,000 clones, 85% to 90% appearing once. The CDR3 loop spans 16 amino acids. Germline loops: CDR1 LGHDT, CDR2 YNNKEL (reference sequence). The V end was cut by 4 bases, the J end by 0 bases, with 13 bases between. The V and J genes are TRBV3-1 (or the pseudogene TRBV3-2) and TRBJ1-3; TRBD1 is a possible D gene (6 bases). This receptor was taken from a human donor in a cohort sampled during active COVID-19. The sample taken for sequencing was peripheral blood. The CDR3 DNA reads TGTGCCAGCAGCCCCCTGGGGGCAAGCTCTGGAAACACCATATATTTT. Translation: CASSPLGASSGNTIYF.